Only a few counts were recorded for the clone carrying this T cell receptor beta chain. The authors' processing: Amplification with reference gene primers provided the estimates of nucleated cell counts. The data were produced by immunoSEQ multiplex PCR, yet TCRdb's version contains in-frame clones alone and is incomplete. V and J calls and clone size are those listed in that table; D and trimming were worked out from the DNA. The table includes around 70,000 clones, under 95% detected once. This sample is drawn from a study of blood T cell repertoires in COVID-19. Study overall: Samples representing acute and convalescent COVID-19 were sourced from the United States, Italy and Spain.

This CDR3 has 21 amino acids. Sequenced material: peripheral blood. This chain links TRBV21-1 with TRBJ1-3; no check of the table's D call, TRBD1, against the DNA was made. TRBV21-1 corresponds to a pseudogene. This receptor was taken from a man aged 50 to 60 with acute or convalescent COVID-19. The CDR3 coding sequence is TGTGCCAGCAGCAAACCACACGAGGACAGGGCTTGTTTTGTACCCGGAAACACCATATATTTT. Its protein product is CASSKPHEDRACFVPGNTIYF.